This TCR beta chain comes out of a study of blood T cells in healthy people across ages. In germline, CDR1 is SGHRS, CDR2 YFSETQ. The CDR3 contains 15 residues. Through a sample-barcoded 5' primer and a J-beta primer mix, a second PCR was run for roughly 6 to 11 cycles. TCRdb reanalysed the 5' RACE reads using MiXCR and keeps one entry per CDR3 protein. The sample holds 1.5 million to 1.8 million distinct CDR3 sequences, approximately 43% seen once. Comments on this clonotype: The junction does not match germline at one end; this may be a read error.

The sequencing input was blood. The clonotype was recovered from a woman between 18 and 29 years old in good health. J is TRBJ2-3 and V is TRBV5-1; the D call may be TRBD1 or TRBD2 (5 bases each). CDR3 loop: CASSRVGDLTGTQYF. The CDR3, as DNA: TGCGCCAGCAGCCGGGTAGGGGACCTAACAGGTACGCAGTATTTT.